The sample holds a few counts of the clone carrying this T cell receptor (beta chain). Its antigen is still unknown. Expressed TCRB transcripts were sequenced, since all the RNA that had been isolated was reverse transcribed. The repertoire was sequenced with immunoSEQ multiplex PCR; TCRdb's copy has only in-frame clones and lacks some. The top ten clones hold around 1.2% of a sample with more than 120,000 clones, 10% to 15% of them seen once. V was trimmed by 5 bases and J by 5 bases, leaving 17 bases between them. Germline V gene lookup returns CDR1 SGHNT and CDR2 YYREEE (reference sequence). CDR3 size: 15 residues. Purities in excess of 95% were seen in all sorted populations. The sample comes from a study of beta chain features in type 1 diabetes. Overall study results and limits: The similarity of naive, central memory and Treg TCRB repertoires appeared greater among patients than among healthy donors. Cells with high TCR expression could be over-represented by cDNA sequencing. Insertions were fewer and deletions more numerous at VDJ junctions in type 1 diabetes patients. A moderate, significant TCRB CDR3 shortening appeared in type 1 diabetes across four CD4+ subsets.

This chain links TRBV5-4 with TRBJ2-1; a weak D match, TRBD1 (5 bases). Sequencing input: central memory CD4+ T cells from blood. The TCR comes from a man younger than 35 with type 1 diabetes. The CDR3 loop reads CASSTQDVSNNEQFF. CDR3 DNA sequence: TGTGCCAGCAGTACACAGGACGTTAGCAACAATGAGCAGTTCTTC.